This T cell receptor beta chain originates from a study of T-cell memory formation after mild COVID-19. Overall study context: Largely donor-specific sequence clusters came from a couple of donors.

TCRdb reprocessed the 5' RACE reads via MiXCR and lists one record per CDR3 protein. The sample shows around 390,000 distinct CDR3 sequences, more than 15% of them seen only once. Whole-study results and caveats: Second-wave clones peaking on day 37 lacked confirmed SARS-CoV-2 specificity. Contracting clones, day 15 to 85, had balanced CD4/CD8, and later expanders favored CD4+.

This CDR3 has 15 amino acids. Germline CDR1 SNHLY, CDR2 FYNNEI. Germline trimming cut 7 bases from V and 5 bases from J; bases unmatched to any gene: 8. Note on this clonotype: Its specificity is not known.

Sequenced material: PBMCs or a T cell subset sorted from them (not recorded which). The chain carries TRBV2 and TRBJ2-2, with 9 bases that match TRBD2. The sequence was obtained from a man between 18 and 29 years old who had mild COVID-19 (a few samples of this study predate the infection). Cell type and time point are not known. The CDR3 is CASTSGGPITGELFF. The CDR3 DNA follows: TGTGCCAGCACCAGCGGGGGGCCTATTACCGGGGAGCTGTTTTTT.